One and the same sample provided the 11 T cell receptor beta chains below, sequenced in a study of T cell changes during pregnancy in multiple sclerosis. Here immunoSEQ multiplex PCR was the method, and the copy in TCRdb shows in-frame clones only, minus some. This table holds more than 90,000 clones, around 94% found once. Material: peripheral blood, obtained after pregnancy. The receptors were gathered from a female donor with multiple sclerosis, enrolled in a pregnancy study.

This clone was detected once. The CDR3 is CASSFGQTSTDTQYF. CDR3 nucleotides: TGCGCCAGCAGCTTTGGACAGACCAGCACAGATACGCAGTATTTT. This chain connects TRBV5-1 to TRBJ2-3; D perhaps matches TRBD1 (6 bases). This CDR3 region has 15 residues. The V end lost 2 bases, the J end lost 0 bases, and 10 bases lay between the germline ends. CDR1 is SGHRS and CDR2 is YFSETQ in the germline V gene.

This chain connects TRBV5-4 to TRBJ2-7; D might be TRBD2 (5 bases). The V gene lost 1 base and the J gene lost 1 base, with 21 bases spanning the gap. CDR1 SGHNT and CDR2 YYREEE come from the germline V gene (reference sequence). The CDR3 covers 18 residues. The CDR3 loop is CASSLFSGLNSLSYEQYF. In DNA, the CDR3 is TGTGCCAGCAGCTTGTTCTCAGGACTGAACTCCTTATCCTACGAGCAGTACTTC. The whole variable domain, filled in from reference TRBV5-4 and TRBJ2-7, reads ETGVTQSPTHLIKTRGQQVTLRCSSQSGHNTVSWYQQALGQGPQFIFQYYREEENGRGNFPPRFSGLQFPNYSSELNVNALELDDSALYLCASSLFSGLNSLSYEQYFGPGTRLTVT.

The rearrangement joins TRBV7-9 to TRBJ2-7; 7 bases match TRBD1. The V gene's germline CDR1 is SEHNR and CDR2 FQNEAQ (reference sequence). This CDR3 region has 16 residues. V gave up 1 base and J gave up 7 bases; unmatched junction bases: 13. The CDR3 loop is CASSLGDRDAVEEQYF. The CDR3, as DNA: TGTGCCAGCAGCTTAGGCGACAGGGACGCAGTGGAGGAGCAGTACTTC.

J is TRBJ1-1 and V is TRBV2, with D hard to call. V was cut by 5 bases and J by 3 bases, with 10 bases left in between. The CDR3 sequence is 13 residues long. Germline V gives CDR1 SNHLY, CDR2 FYNNEI. In nucleotides, the CDR3 is TGTGCCAGCAGTCGGGAGGTGGACACTGAAGCTTTCTTT. It specifies CASSREVDTEAFF.

This chain joins TRBV9 and TRBJ2-3; tentative D call: TRBD2 (6 bases). From germline, CDR1 is SGDLS and CDR2 YYNGEE. The CDR3 consists of 16 residues. Trimming stripped 4 bases from V and 6 bases from J, with 21 bases between. The CDR3 DNA reads TGTGCCAGCAGCCCTGGGGTCGGGACTGGCTGGGATACGCAGTATTTT. Translation gives CASSPGVGTGWDTQYF.

The chain uses TRBV5-1 and TRBJ1-1; 9 bases match TRBD1. Trimming at V came to 4 bases and at J to 2 bases, leaving 6 bases not matched to a gene. The CDR3 totals 15 residues. The V gene's germline CDR1 is SGHRS and CDR2 YFSETQ. CDR3 loop: CASSRGGQGNTEAFF. The CDR3 nucleotides read TGCGCCAGCAGCAGGGGGGGACAGGGTAACACTGAAGCTTTCTTT.

The rearrangement joins TRBV29-1 to TRBJ2-1; TRBD1 matches 10 bases. Germline trimming cut 6 bases from V and 8 bases from J; bases unmatched to any gene: 7. CDR1 SQVTM and CDR2 ANQGSEA come from the germline V gene. This CDR3 spans 13 amino acids. CDR3 nucleotide sequence: TGCAGCGTCCGGGACAGGGGAGAGGATGAGCAGTTCTTC. Its protein is CSVRDRGEDEQFF.

The chain carries TRBV30 and TRBJ1-3; 8 bases match TRBD1. The J segment lost 0 bases and the V segment lost 4 bases, leaving 2 bases of the junction unmatched. The CDR3 length is 14 residues. CDR1 and CDR2 (germline): GTSNPN, SVGIG (reference sequence). CDR3 in amino acids: CAWTDRGSGNTIYF. CDR3 bases: TGTGCCTGGACTGACAGGGGCTCTGGAAACACCATATATTTT.

The J gene is TRBJ2-7, the V gene TRBV6-5; 12 positions match TRBD2. Germline-derived CDR1 and CDR2 are MNHEY and SVGAGI. The V gene end was trimmed by 6 bases and the J gene end by 6 bases; junction bases not matched to a gene: 9. The CDR3 consists of 15 residues. The CDR3 DNA follows: TGTGCCAGCAGCCTAGCGGGAGGGCCGTCGTCCGAGCAGTACTTC. Translation: CASSLAGGPSSEQYF.

This clone was recorded once. Here the CDR3 reads CAWTTGFRRNTIYF. The CDR3 bases are TGTGCCTGGACCACAGGGTTTCGGAGAAACACCATATATTTT. The chain combines TRBV30 with TRBJ1-3, with D tentatively TRBD1 (6 bases). Germline loops: CDR1 GTSNPN, CDR2 SVGIG (reference sequence). This CDR3 spans 14 amino acids. Between the trimmed V and J ends, which lost 4 bases and 5 bases, there was a span of 15 bases.

The gene calls are TRBV4-3 and TRBJ1-1; no firm D call. V lost 0 bases, J lost 2 bases, and 22 bases lay in between. CDR1 LGHNA and CDR2 YSLEER come from the germline V gene. The CDR3 is 19 residues long. The CDR3 reads CASSQDRRRGRPTNTEAFF. The CDR3, as DNA: TGCGCCAGCAGCCAAGATCGTCGGCGAGGGCGCCCGACTAACACTGAAGCTTTCTTT.